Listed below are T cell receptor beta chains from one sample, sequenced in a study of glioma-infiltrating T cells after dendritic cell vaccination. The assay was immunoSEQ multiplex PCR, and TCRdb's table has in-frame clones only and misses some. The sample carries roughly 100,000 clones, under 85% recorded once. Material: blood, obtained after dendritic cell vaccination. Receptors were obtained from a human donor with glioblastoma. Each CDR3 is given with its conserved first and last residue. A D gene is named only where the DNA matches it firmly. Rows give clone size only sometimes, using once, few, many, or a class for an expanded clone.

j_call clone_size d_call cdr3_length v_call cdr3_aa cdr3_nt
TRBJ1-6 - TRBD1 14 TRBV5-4 CASSWDRNNSPLHF TGTGCCAGCAGCTGGGACAGGAACAATTCACCCCTCCACTTT
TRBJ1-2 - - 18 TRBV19 CASSIRSMIQGNHYGYTF TGTGCCAGTAGTATAAGGTCGATGATTCAGGGAAACCACTATGGCTACACCTTC
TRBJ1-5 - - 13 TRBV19 CASSRQTNQPQHF TGTGCCAGTAGTAGACAGACCAATCAGCCCCAGCATTTT
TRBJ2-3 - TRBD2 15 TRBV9 CASSVATSGTDTQYF TGTGCCAGCAGCGTAGCTACTAGCGGCACAGATACGCAGTATTTT
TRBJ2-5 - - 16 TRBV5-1 CASSLNPGVPGETQYF TGCGCCAGCAGCTTGAATCCCGGGGTGCCGGGAGAGACCCAGTACTTC
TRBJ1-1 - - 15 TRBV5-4 CASSGSDTMNTEAFF TGTGCCAGCAGCGGCAGCGATACCATGAACACTGAAGCTTTCTTT
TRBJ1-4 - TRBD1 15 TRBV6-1 CASSVQTGGNEKLFF TGTGCCAGCAGTGTCCAGACAGGGGGGAATGAAAAACTGTTTTTT
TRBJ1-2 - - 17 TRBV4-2 CASSQNIQGEVSYGYTF TGTGCCAGCAGCCAAAACATACAGGGCGAAGTGAGCTATGGCTACACCTTC
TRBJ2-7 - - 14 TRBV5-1 CASSLVAEPYEQYF TGCGCCAGCAGCTTGGTCGCGGAACCCTACGAGCAGTACTTC
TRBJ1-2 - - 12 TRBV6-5 CATSERSYGYTF TGTGCCACATCGGAGAGAAGCTATGGCTACACCTTC
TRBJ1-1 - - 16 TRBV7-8 CASSLAQTGLNTEAFF TGTGCCAGCAGCTTGGCGCAGACAGGCCTGAACACTGAAGCTTTCTTT
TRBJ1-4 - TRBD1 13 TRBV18 CASRRQGWEKLFF TGTGCCAGCCGTCGACAGGGTTGGGAAAAACTGTTTTTT
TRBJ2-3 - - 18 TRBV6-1 CASSDALGQGGVTDTQYF TGTGCCAGCAGTGACGCCTTAGGACAGGGAGGGGTCACAGATACGCAGTATTTT
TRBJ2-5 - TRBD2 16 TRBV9 CASSVGVAGNQETQYF TGTGCCAGCAGCGTAGGGGTAGCGGGGAATCAAGAGACCCAGTACTTC
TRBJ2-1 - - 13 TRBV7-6 CASSSSGNNEQFF TGTGCCAGCAGCTCCTCGGGTAACAATGAGCAGTTCTTC
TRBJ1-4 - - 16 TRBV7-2 CASSLQGPGLGEKLFF TGTGCCAGCAGCTTACAGGGGCCAGGGTTAGGTGAAAAACTGTTTTTT
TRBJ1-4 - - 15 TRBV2 CASTAQGNSNEKLFF TGTGCCAGCACCGCTCAGGGGAACTCTAATGAAAAACTGTTTTTT
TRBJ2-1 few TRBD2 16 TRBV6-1 CASSESLAGGGNEQFF TGTGCCAGCAGTGAAAGTCTAGCGGGGGGAGGTAATGAGCAGTTCTTC
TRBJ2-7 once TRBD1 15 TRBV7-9 CASSLDGTGNYEQYF TGTGCCAGCAGCTTAGATGGGACAGGGAACTACGAGCAGTACTTC
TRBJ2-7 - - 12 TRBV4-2 CASSPSSYEQYF TGTGCCAGCAGCCCCTCCTCCTACGAGCAGTACTTC
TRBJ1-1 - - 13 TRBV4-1 CASSQVRAAEAFF TGCGCCAGCAGCCAAGTACGCGCAGCGGAAGCTTTCTTT
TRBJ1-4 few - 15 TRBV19 CASSIGVGTNEKLFF TGTGCCAGTAGTATTGGAGTGGGAACTAATGAAAAACTGTTTTTT
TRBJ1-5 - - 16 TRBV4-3 CASSQELGAINQPQHF TGCGCCAGCAGCCAAGAGTTGGGAGCAATCAATCAGCCCCAGCATTTT
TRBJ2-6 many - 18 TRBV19 CASSTQGGTRDGANVLTF TGTGCCAGTAGTACCCAGGGGGGGACTAGGGATGGGGCCAACGTCCTGACTTTC
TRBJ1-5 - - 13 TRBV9 CASSVAGGQPQHF TGTGCCAGCAGCGTGGCAGGAGGGCAGCCCCAGCATTTT
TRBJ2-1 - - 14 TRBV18 CASSRAGEHNEQFF TGTGCCAGCTCAAGAGCAGGGGAACACAATGAGCAGTTCTTC
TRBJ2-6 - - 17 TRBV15 CATSRGGSYSGANVLTF TGTGCCACCAGCAGAGGCGGCAGTTACTCTGGGGCCAACGTCCTGACTTTC
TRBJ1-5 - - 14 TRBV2 CASSEIYSNQPQHF TGTGCCAGCAGTGAAATCTATAGCAATCAGCCCCAGCATTTT
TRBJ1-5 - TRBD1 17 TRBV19 CASSPIPGTGDTQPQHF TGTGCCAGTAGTCCCATCCCCGGGACAGGGGACACTCAGCCCCAGCATTTT
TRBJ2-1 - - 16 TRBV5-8 CASSPLPGLGGDEQFF TGTGCCAGCAGCCCCCTTCCGGGGTTAGGTGGTGATGAGCAGTTCTTC
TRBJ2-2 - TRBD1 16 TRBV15 CATSRDGPGGSGELFF TGTGCCACCAGCAGAGATGGGCCAGGGGGCTCCGGGGAGCTGTTTTTT
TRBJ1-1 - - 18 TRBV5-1 CASSSPEGGASWDTEAFF TGCGCCAGCAGCAGCCCTGAGGGGGGGGCGAGTTGGGACACTGAAGCTTTCTTT